This T cell receptor beta chain derives from a study of shared T cell receptors in the human thymus. V was cut by 5 bases and J by 6 bases, with 19 bases left in between. CDR1 SGHAT and CDR2 FQNNGV come from the germline V gene. The CDR3 length is 16 residues. The table came from immunoSEQ multiplex PCR; TCRdb's copy has only in-frame clones and leaves some out. The repertoire holds about 500,000 clones, with roughly 74% as singletons. In addition, the sample was reused for a study of human thymus T cells. From that second work: Serving as donors were healthy Finnish infants, each of whom was having open corrective surgery for congenital heart defects. It was from resections taken during corrective heart surgery that the thymus tissue came.

The sequence was collected from a boy younger than two with a congenital heart defect. The source material was thymocytes. The chain carries TRBV11-2 and TRBJ2-2; TRBD1 might be the D (6 bases). The CDR3 here is CASSPQGIDFAGELFF. In nucleotides, the CDR3 is TGTGCCAGCAGCCCCCAGGGGATAGATTTCGCCGGGGAGCTGTTTTTT.